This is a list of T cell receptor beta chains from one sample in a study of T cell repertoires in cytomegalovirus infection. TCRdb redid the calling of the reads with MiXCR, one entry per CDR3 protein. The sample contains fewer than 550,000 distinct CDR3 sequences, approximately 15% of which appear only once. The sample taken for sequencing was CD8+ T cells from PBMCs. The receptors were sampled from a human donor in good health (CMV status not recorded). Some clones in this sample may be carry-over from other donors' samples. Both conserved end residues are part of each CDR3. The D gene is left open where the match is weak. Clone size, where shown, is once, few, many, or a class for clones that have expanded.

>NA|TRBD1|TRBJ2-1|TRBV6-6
CASSYSTGGNEQFF
TGTGCCAGCAGTTACTCTACAGGGGGGAATGAGCAGTTCTTC
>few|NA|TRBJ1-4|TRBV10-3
CAISSGRDQTNEKLFF
TGTGCCATCAGTTCCGGCAGGGATCAGACTAATGAAAAACTGTTTTTT
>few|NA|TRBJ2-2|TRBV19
CASSIAGHLTGELFF
TGTGCCAGTAGTATCGCGGGACATCTGACCGGGGAGCTGTTTTTT
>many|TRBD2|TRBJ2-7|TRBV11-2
CASSHKSAAGGSYEQYF
TGTGCCAGCAGCCATAAATCGGCAGCGGGGGGATCCTACGAGCAGTACTTC
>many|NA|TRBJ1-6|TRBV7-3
CASSLLPGQDNSPLHF
TGTGCCAGCAGCTTGTTACCGGGACAAGATAATTCACCCCTCCACTTT
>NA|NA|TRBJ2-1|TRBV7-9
CASRRSEAGYNEQFF
TGTGCCAGCAGGCGTTCCGAGGCCGGGTACAATGAGCAGTTCTTC
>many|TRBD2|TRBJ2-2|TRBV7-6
CASSKPGGVENTGELFF
TGTGCCAGCAGCAAACCCGGGGGGGTCGAGAACACCGGGGAGCTGTTTTTT
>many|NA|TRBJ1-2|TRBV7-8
CASLGAGGDWGYGYTF
TGTGCCAGCCTTGGAGCTGGGGGTGACTGGGGCTATGGCTACACCTTC
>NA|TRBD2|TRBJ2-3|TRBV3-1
CASSQDILGLAGAPTQDTQYF
TGTGCCAGCAGCCAAGATATTTTAGGACTAGCGGGGGCCCCGACTCAGGATACGCAGTATTTT
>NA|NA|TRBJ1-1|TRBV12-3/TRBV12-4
CATEYTEAFF
TGTGCCACCGAATACACTGAAGCTTTCTTT
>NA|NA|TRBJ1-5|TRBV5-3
CASSLDYRDYSNQPQHF
TGTGCCAGCAGCCTGGATTACAGGGATTATAGCAATCAGCCCCAGCATTTT
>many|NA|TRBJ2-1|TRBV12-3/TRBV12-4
CASRPTDPPGSYNEQFF
TGTGCCAGCAGACCTACCGACCCTCCGGGCTCCTACAATGAGCAGTTCTTC
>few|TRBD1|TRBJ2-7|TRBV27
CASSLAGTGTYEQYF
TGTGCCAGCAGTTTGGCCGGGACAGGGACCTACGAGCAGTACTTC
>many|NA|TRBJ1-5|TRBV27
CASSFRQNNQPQHF
TGTGCCAGCAGTTTTCGGCAGAACAATCAGCCCCAGCATTTT
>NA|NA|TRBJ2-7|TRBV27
CASRTGSYEQYF
TGTGCCAGCAGAACGGGGTCCTACGAGCAGTACTTC
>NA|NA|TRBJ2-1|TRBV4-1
CASSQDRLVADRGTWNEQFF
TGTGCCAGCAGCCAAGATCGTCTTGTTGCGGATAGGGGGACTTGGAATGAGCAGTTCTTC
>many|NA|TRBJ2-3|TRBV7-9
CASSATGEAQYF
TGTGCCAGCAGCGCCACCGGCGAGGCGCAGTATTTT
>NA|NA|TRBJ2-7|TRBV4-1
CASSLIQTTTYEQYF
TGCGCCAGCAGCCTGATTCAGACTACTACCTACGAGCAGTACTTC
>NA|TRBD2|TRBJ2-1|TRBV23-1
CASSQAGGGNEQFF
TGCGCCAGCAGTCAGGCGGGGGGTGGAAATGAGCAGTTCTTC
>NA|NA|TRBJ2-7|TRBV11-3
CASSLGGSSYAQYF
TGTGCCAGCAGCTTAGGCGGCAGCTCCTACGCGCAGTACTTC
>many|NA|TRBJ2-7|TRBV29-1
CSVERDNSYEQYF
TGCAGCGTTGAAAGGGACAACTCCTACGAGCAGTACTTC
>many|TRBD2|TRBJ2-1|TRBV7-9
CASGLAERSYNEQFF
TGTGCCAGCGGCCTAGCGGAGCGCTCTTACAATGAGCAGTTCTTC
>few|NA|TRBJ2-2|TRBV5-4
CASSPAPDLNTGELFF
TGTGCCAGCAGCCCCGCACCGGACTTGAACACCGGGGAGCTGTTTTTT
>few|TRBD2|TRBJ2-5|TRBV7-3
CASSSSGGRLETQYF
TGTGCCAGCAGCTCCTCGGGCGGGAGGCTAGAGACCCAGTACTTC
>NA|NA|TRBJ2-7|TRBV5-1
CASSLAGVNEQYF
TGCGCCAGCAGCTTGGCCGGGGTCAACGAGCAGTACTTC
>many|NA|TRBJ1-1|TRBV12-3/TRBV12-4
CASRRAGEDTEAFF
TGTGCCAGCAGGAGAGCAGGGGAGGACACTGAAGCTTTCTTT
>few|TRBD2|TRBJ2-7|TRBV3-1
CASSQAIGLAGAYEQYF
TGTGCCAGCAGCCAGGCCATCGGACTAGCGGGGGCCTACGAGCAGTACTTC
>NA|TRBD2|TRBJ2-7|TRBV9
CASSVGSSGYEQYF
TGTGCCAGCAGCGTAGGTTCTAGCGGCTACGAGCAGTACTTC
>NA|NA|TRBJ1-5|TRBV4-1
CASSHGQINQPQHF
TGCGCCAGCAGCCACGGACAGATAAATCAGCCCCAGCATTTT